This entry is about one TCR beta chain. Its antigen is currently unknown. Adult donors, all healthy and HIV-negative, had no recent acute infections or vaccinations. The method was immunoSEQ multiplex PCR; TCRdb's version includes in-frame clones alone and lacks a portion of them. The repertoire consists of about 1.5 million clones, with approximately 96% occurring once and the leading ten covering approximately 1.1%. This entry belongs to a study of shared clonotypes between healthy human individuals. CDR1 and CDR2 from the germline V gene are SGDLS and YYNGEE. V lost 4 bases, J lost 5 bases, and 15 bases lay in between. CDR3 length: 14 amino acids. Findings and limits, study-wide: The study found lower generation probabilities in non-shared clonotypes than in those shared by all four donors. In several donors, around 5% of naive CD4 clonotypes appeared in common. Donors were few, which limited the genetic and exposure-history diversity represented.

The clonotype originates from a man aged 25-45 years in good health. The chain joins TRBV9 to TRBJ1-1; weak D call: TRBD1 (6 bases). Material: naive CD4+ T cells sorted from blood. Subset meaning: CD45RA+ positively selected. The CDR3 sequence is CASSPQGWITEAFF. The CDR3 region has the DNA TGTGCCAGCAGCCCTCAGGGGTGGATAACTGAAGCTTTCTTT.